Given below is one TCR beta chain in context. The target of this receptor is not known. The record has no base qualities; no much larger clone is one base away. The data are from a study of T-cell memory formation after mild COVID-19 (dated by TCRdb to about 2021). About the study as a whole: TCR sequence clusters from the two donors were largely donor specific. Longitudinal TCRalpha and TCRbeta repertoire sequencing tracked T-cell clones expanding and contracting after mild COVID-19 in a couple of donors. The cohort was made up of two young adult volunteers, one female and one male, who were previously healthy.

The sequencing machine was an Illumina NovaSeq 6000. TCRalpha and TCRbeta cDNA libraries were constructed by 5'RACE with constant-segment primers, with sample barcodes and unique molecular identifiers being introduced. RNA was extracted from every sample with Trizol reagent. The libraries were amplified in two PCR steps, and the second step added a second sample barcode and Illumina TruSeq adapters. Sequencing of libraries was performed on an Illumina NovaSeq with 2 x 150 bp paired-end reads. The source study handled its data this way. Demultiplexing of reads and collapsing into UMI-guided consensus sequences were performed with migec v1.2.7. Using mixcr v2.1.11, the UMI consensuses were aligned to TRA and TRB V and J templates and assembled into clonotypes. Clonotypes were classified as expanded or contracted when called significant by both edgeR and NoisET, with noise models trained on biological replicates. For edgeR calls, a false discovery rate-adjusted p below 0.01 and a log2 fold-change threshold of 1 were applied. As an exploratory analysis of dynamics, PCA with hierarchical clustering was applied to max-normalized trajectories of the 1000 most abundant clonotypes. Separately sequenced CD4+ and CD8+ repertoires were used to assign the CD4 or CD8 phenotype of responding clones. TCRdb handled the public reads itself, with Q25 trimming in fastp and clone calling in MiXCR, and kept productive beta chains. Every distinct CDR3 protein forms one entry, paired with its most common genes and DNA. What appears here as the V and J calls and clone size reflects TCRdb's work, not the paper's. The sample table contains about 100,000 distinct CDR3 sequences; only one count was recorded for approximately 10% of them. The ten largest clones represent about 40% of the sample.

V ends up 5 bases short and J 6 bases short, with an unmatched junction base count of 5. Including the terminal cysteine and phenylalanine, the CDR3 comprises 13 residues. This entry keeps only the CDR3 DNA: 39 bases, framed from base 1. Ficoll-Paque density gradient centrifugation was the method used to isolate PBMCs. On the study overall, not on this receptor specifically: Contracting CD4+ clones were located mainly in the CM and EM memory subsets, whereas CD8+ clones were found to be enriched in EMRA. The study included only two mild cases, and larger cohorts that include severe cases with pre-infection samples were judged to be necessary. The second-wave clones that peaked on day 37 were not confirmed to be SARS-CoV-2 specific. The detection of some responding clones in pre-infection memory suggests that pre-existing cross-reactive memory T cells joined the SARS-CoV-2 response. From day 15 to 85, contracting clones showed balanced CD4/CD8 phenotypes, whereas a second wave of clones that expanded from day 15 to 37 leaned towards CD4+.

The rearrangement joined TRBV12-3 or TRBV12-4 to TRBJ1-2; TRBD1 fits 8 bases in the junction. Source material: PBMCs or a T cell subset sorted from them (not recorded which). This TCR was sampled from a man younger than 35 who had mild COVID-19 (a few samples of this study predate the infection). The sample titles of this study are shuffled in the database, so cell type and time point are left out; the donor was told from shared clones. The DNA reads as follows: TGTGCCAGCAGTGGGGGACAGGATAATGGCTACACCTTC. It specifies CASSGGQDNGYTF.